Listed below are T cell receptor beta chains from one sample, sequenced in a study of regulatory T cells in long-lasting Graves disease. TCRdb passed the multiplex PCR reads through MiXCR, listing each CDR3 protein once. The table lists 200,000 to 250,000 distinct CDR3 sequences, roughly 21% of them singletons. The sequenced sample was peripheral blood mononuclear cells (PBMCs), obtained at new diagnosis, from a patient treated with antithyroid drugs. The receptors were sampled from a female donor with Graves disease. Both conserved end residues are part of each CDR3. A D gene is named only where the DNA matches it firmly. Only part of the rows carry a size: once, few, many, or a class if the clone is expanded.

clone_size: few; j_call: TRBJ1-3; v_call: TRBV20-1; d_call: NA; cdr3_nt: TGCAGTGCTACATCGAACAGGGAAACTGGAAACACCATATATTTT; cdr3_aa: CSATSNRETGNTIYF
clone_size: many; j_call: TRBJ1-1; v_call: TRBV9; d_call: TRBD1; cdr3_nt: TGTGCCAGCAGCGCCATCACAGGGGACACTGAAGCTTTCTTT; cdr3_aa: CASSAITGDTEAFF
clone_size: NA; j_call: TRBJ2-1; v_call: TRBV2; d_call: TRBD2; cdr3_nt: TGTGCCAGCAGTTTTCTAGCGGGAGATCGGTATGAGCAGTTCTTC; cdr3_aa: CASSFLAGDRYEQFF
clone_size: NA; j_call: TRBJ2-1; v_call: TRBV2; d_call: TRBD2; cdr3_nt: TGTGCCAGCAGTGATCCAGGCCTTAGCGGGAGGCAGACTAACTCCTACAATGAGCAGTTCTTC; cdr3_aa: CASSDPGLSGRQTNSYNEQFF
clone_size: many; j_call: TRBJ2-7; v_call: TRBV27; d_call: TRBD2; cdr3_nt: TGTGCCAGCAGTTCCCCGGGACTAGCGGCCTACGAGCAGTACTTC; cdr3_aa: CASSSPGLAAYEQYF
clone_size: NA; j_call: TRBJ2-1; v_call: TRBV20-1; d_call: NA; cdr3_nt: TGCAGTGCTGGGGTATTGGGCAGAGCGGCTACTAATGAGCAGTTCTTC; cdr3_aa: CSAGVLGRAATNEQFF
clone_size: many; j_call: TRBJ2-7; v_call: TRBV29-1; d_call: NA; cdr3_nt: TGCAGCGTTGGGAAGAGCTCCTACGAGCAGTACTTC; cdr3_aa: CSVGKSSYEQYF
clone_size: NA; j_call: TRBJ1-2; v_call: TRBV6-2/TRBV6-3; d_call: TRBD1; cdr3_nt: TGTGCCAGCAGTCCCGGGGACAGGGGCTACACCTTC; cdr3_aa: CASSPGDRGYTF
clone_size: NA; j_call: TRBJ1-3; v_call: TRBV18; d_call: NA; cdr3_nt: TGTGCCAGCTCACCACTTAGCAGGCTGGGTCCTGGAAACACCATATATTTT; cdr3_aa: CASSPLSRLGPGNTIYF
clone_size: many; j_call: TRBJ2-3; v_call: TRBV24-1; d_call: NA; cdr3_nt: TGTGCCACCAGTGACACCGTACAGGGACGGGATACGCAGTATTTT; cdr3_aa: CATSDTVQGRDTQYF
clone_size: NA; j_call: TRBJ2-1; v_call: TRBV19; d_call: NA; cdr3_nt: TGTGCCAGTAGTTTGGGGGCCTCCTCCTACAATGAGCAGTTCTTC; cdr3_aa: CASSLGASSYNEQFF
clone_size: many; j_call: TRBJ2-1; v_call: TRBV5-1; d_call: NA; cdr3_nt: TGTGCCAGCAGCTTGGGACCCGGGACATCGATCTACAATGAGCAGTTCTTC; cdr3_aa: CASSLGPGTSIYNEQFF
clone_size: many; j_call: TRBJ1-5; v_call: TRBV10-2; d_call: NA; cdr3_nt: TGCGCCAGCAGTGAGACAGGTGGTAGCAATCAGCCCCAGCATTTT; cdr3_aa: CASSETGGSNQPQHF
clone_size: many; j_call: TRBJ2-7; v_call: TRBV29-1; d_call: NA; cdr3_nt: TGCAGCGTTGAATTCGAGAAGGCCTACGAGCAGTACTTC; cdr3_aa: CSVEFEKAYEQYF
clone_size: many; j_call: TRBJ2-4; v_call: TRBV7-2; d_call: NA; cdr3_nt: TGTGCCAGCAGCGGCGGACAGCTAGCCAAAAACATTCAGTACTTC; cdr3_aa: CASSGGQLAKNIQYF
clone_size: few; j_call: TRBJ2-3; v_call: TRBV19; d_call: NA; cdr3_nt: TGTGCCAGTAGTATAGATCGACCGGGTACGCAGTATTTT; cdr3_aa: CASSIDRPGTQYF
clone_size: many; j_call: TRBJ1-1; v_call: TRBV5-1; d_call: NA; cdr3_nt: TGCGCCAGCAGCTTGGATGAGGGGAGGATGAACACTGAAGCTTTCTTT; cdr3_aa: CASSLDEGRMNTEAFF
clone_size: many; j_call: TRBJ1-2; v_call: TRBV18; d_call: TRBD1; cdr3_nt: TGTGCCAGCTCACCGGGACAGGGAGACTATGGCTACACCTTC; cdr3_aa: CASSPGQGDYGYTF
clone_size: many; j_call: TRBJ1-3; v_call: TRBV2; d_call: TRBD1; cdr3_nt: TGTGCCAGCAGTTACGACAGGGGTGGCAACACCATATATTTT; cdr3_aa: CASSYDRGGNTIYF
clone_size: many; j_call: TRBJ2-3; v_call: TRBV5-1; d_call: TRBD2; cdr3_nt: TGCGCCAGTCAGCGGGGAGGCACAGATACGCAGTATTTT; cdr3_aa: CASQRGGTDTQYF
clone_size: many; j_call: TRBJ1-2; v_call: TRBV20-1; d_call: NA; cdr3_nt: TGCAGTGCTAGCCCAACCAACTATGGCTACACCTTC; cdr3_aa: CSASPTNYGYTF
clone_size: few; j_call: TRBJ1-1; v_call: TRBV4-1; d_call: NA; cdr3_nt: TGCGCCAGCAGCCAAGTTAACAGTTGGGACACTGAAGCTTTCTTT; cdr3_aa: CASSQVNSWDTEAFF
clone_size: many; j_call: TRBJ2-7; v_call: TRBV12-3/TRBV12-4; d_call: NA; cdr3_nt: TGTGCCAGCAGTTTTGGCAGGAATGCCTACGAGCAGTACTTC; cdr3_aa: CASSFGRNAYEQYF
clone_size: many; j_call: TRBJ2-5; v_call: TRBV7-2; d_call: NA; cdr3_nt: TGTGCCAGCAGCCACCGTCGCGTCTCTCAAGAGACCCAGTACTTC; cdr3_aa: CASSHRRVSQETQYF
clone_size: many; j_call: TRBJ1-2; v_call: TRBV5-1; d_call: NA; cdr3_nt: TGCGCCAGCAGCGCCTTCGGGACGGCCTATGGCTACACCTTC; cdr3_aa: CASSAFGTAYGYTF
clone_size: many; j_call: TRBJ2-5; v_call: TRBV11-2; d_call: NA; cdr3_nt: TGTGCCAGCAGCTGGGCAGGGATGTTGAAGACCCAGTACTTC; cdr3_aa: CASSWAGMLKTQYF
clone_size: many; j_call: TRBJ2-7; v_call: TRBV18; d_call: NA; cdr3_nt: TGTGCCAGCTCAAAGAACAGGGACGAGCAGTACTTC; cdr3_aa: CASSKNRDEQYF
clone_size: many; j_call: TRBJ1-1; v_call: TRBV20-1; d_call: NA; cdr3_nt: TGCAGGCCGGACAGTAACACTGAAGCTTTCTTT; cdr3_aa: CRPDSNTEAFF
clone_size: many; j_call: TRBJ2-7; v_call: TRBV6-1; d_call: NA; cdr3_nt: TGTGCCAGCAGCCAGACAGAAAGACGGGAGCAGTACTTC; cdr3_aa: CASSQTERREQYF
clone_size: NA; j_call: TRBJ1-2; v_call: TRBV7-2; d_call: TRBD1; cdr3_nt: TGTGCCAGCAGCTTCGCAGGGGGACCTGGCTACACCTTC; cdr3_aa: CASSFAGGPGYTF
clone_size: many; j_call: TRBJ1-1; v_call: TRBV19; d_call: TRBD1; cdr3_nt: TGTGCCAGTAGTATAAGTTTGCGGGACAGGTTGAACACTGAAGCTTTCTTT; cdr3_aa: CASSISLRDRLNTEAFF
clone_size: many; j_call: TRBJ2-5; v_call: TRBV3-1; d_call: NA; cdr3_nt: TGTGCCAGCAGCCAAGATCGGTTGGCCCAGTACTTC; cdr3_aa: CASSQDRLAQYF
clone_size: few; j_call: TRBJ1-5; v_call: TRBV12-3/TRBV12-4; d_call: NA; cdr3_nt: TGTGCCGGCAGTCCCGGCCGGGGGCAGATAAGAATTTTT; cdr3_aa: CAGSPGRGQIRIF
clone_size: many; j_call: TRBJ2-7; v_call: TRBV7-9; d_call: TRBD2; cdr3_nt: TGTGCCAGCAGCTTAGCGTCGGGGGGAGCCCCTGGGCAGTACTTC; cdr3_aa: CASSLASGGAPGQYF
clone_size: many; j_call: TRBJ1-2; v_call: TRBV24-1; d_call: NA; cdr3_nt: TGTGCCACCAGCACAGGAAAAGGGGGATATGGCTACACCTTC; cdr3_aa: CATSTGKGGYGYTF
clone_size: few; j_call: TRBJ2-2; v_call: TRBV19; d_call: TRBD1; cdr3_nt: TGTGCCACTTACGACAGGGCGAACACCGGGGAGCTGTTTTTT; cdr3_aa: CATYDRANTGELFF
clone_size: NA; j_call: TRBJ2-7; v_call: TRBV11-2; d_call: NA; cdr3_nt: TGTGCCAGCAGGGGTTCGGGGTACTCCTACGAGCAGTACTTC; cdr3_aa: CASRGSGYSYEQYF
clone_size: NA; j_call: TRBJ2-5; v_call: TRBV11-2; d_call: NA; cdr3_nt: TGTGCCAGCAGCTTAGATGTGGCGGACGGAGAGACCCAGTACTTC; cdr3_aa: CASSLDVADGETQYF